This entry concerns a single T cell receptor beta chain. It lacks a known antigen. Nothing much larger sits one base from this clone, and base qualities are not available. The roughly 39 donors, aged roughly 6 to 100 years, were systemically healthy Caucasian individuals from Russia. Approximately 9 milliliters of peripheral blood were collected from each donor into EDTA-treated Vacutainer tubes. Ficoll-Paque density-gradient centrifugation was used to isolate PBMCs, with at least 6 million obtained per sample. Trizol reagent was used to extract total RNA from the PBMCs, yielding at least 6 micrograms per sample. Naive CD45RAhigh/CD27high T cell percentages were measured by flow cytometry on a PBMC aliquot from every donor. This record belongs to a study of blood T cells in healthy people across ages (dated by TCRdb to between 2014 and 2017). For the wider study: In model experiments, template switching captured about one uniquely barcoded TCR beta cDNA molecule for every two T cells. To track age-related changes in TCR beta repertoire diversity, the study relied on deep sequencing normalized with unique cDNA molecular identifiers. The donors were divided into four age groups: young (average approximately 16 years), middle-aged (about 40), aged (under 70) and long-lived (more than 75). To avoid experimental bias, donors of different ages were distributed randomly across sequencing lanes. For two donors (one aged 18 to 29 and one aged 80 or older), the study analyzed two additional independent replicas of 1 million unique cDNA reads from the same blood draw. The research as a whole found: Observed TCR beta diversity per million T cells fell roughly linearly with age, and a significant reduction was already apparent by age about 38. Since profiling was done on bulk unsorted PBMCs, naive and antigen-experienced compartments could not be conclusively compared. Compared with the aged group, more naive CD4+ T cells, fewer expanded clones and increased TCR diversity were shown by the long-lived group, suggesting age selection. Because the CMV infection status of the donors was unknown, age-related changes in expanded clonotypes may potentially have been confounded. Estimates of total diversity from one million sequenced T cells were regarded as lower bounds and underestimates. Observed TCR beta diversity correlated strongly with the percentage of naive T cells measured by flow cytometry.

Library prep was done by 5' RACE. Sequenced on an Illumina HiSeq 2500. The second PCR ran for about 6 to 11 cycles and used a J-beta primer mix along with a sample-barcoded 5' primer. A unique molecular identifier was introduced onto each TCR beta cDNA molecule by a template-switch 5' adaptor carrying 12 random nucleotides. Each sample yielded at least 2.5 million CDR3-containing paired-end reads. All of the RNA was converted into first-strand cDNA using the Mint cDNA synthesis kit, with a TRBC-specific oligonucleotide serving as the primer. All cDNA was treated with uracil-DNA glycosylase and then went through a first 18-cycle PCR with the universal primers M1SS and BC2_uni_R. Per the original workflow: For normalization, 1 million high-quality reads were randomly selected from each sample, with every read carrying a distinct molecular identifier. Instead of being binned into consensus sequences, reads that shared molecular identifiers were thrown out. MiTCR, run with a Q25 quality threshold and the strictest error-elimination algorithm, handled CDR3 identification, clonotype clustering and error correction. Lower-bound total TCR beta diversity was estimated with a nonparametric unseen species model using Euler transformation. TCRdb reworked the public reads: Q25 trimming with fastp, MiXCR clone assembly, productive beta chains retained. Records with the same CDR3 protein are collapsed into one entry carrying the most frequent genes and DNA. V and J calls and clone size were set by TCRdb, not the authors. Within this sample are hundreds of thousands of distinct CDR3 sequences, with roughly 46% of them counted one time only. Of the sample, around 18% is held by the ten largest clones.

The germline V end is reduced by 2 bases and the J end by 1 base; junction bases left unmatched: 7. The CDR3 holds 16 amino acids from the cysteine to the phenylalanine. Kept here is only the CDR3 DNA, which spans 48 bases and is read in frame from base 1. The germline V gene supplies CDR1 SGDLS and CDR2 YYNGEE. The sequence derives from a man at least 80 years old in good health. Sequencing was done on a sample of blood. The sequence links TRBV9 to TRBJ2-3, and 7 bases in between align with TRBD2. CDR3 reads: CASSVLAGVGTDTQYF. The DNA reads as follows: TGTGCCAGCAGCGTCTTGGCGGGGGTAGGCACAGATACGCAGTATTTT.